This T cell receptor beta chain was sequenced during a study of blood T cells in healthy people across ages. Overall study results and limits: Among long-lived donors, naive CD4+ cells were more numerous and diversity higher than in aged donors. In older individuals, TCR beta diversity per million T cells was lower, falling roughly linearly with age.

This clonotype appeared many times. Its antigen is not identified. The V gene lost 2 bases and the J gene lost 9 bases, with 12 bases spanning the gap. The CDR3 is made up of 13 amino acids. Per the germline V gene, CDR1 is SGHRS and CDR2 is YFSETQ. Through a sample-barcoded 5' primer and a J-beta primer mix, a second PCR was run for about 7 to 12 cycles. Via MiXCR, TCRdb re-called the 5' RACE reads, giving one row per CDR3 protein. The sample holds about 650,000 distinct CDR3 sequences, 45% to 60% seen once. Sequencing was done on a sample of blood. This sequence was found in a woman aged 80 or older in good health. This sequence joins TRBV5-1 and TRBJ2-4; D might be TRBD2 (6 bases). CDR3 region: CASSFDMGGIQYF. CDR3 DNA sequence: TGCGCCAGCAGCTTTGACATGGGAGGCATTCAGTACTTC.